This TCR beta chain was sequenced during a study of stem cell transplantation in POMP-related autoinflammatory disease. General study points: Across all analyzed T-cell subsets, patients with PRAID tended toward reduced diversity and increased clonality. In PRAID patients, the number of distinct TRB V-J gene pairings was restricted.

The germline CDR1 and CDR2 sequences are KGHSH and LQKENI. The CDR3 is made up of 16 amino acids. Between the trimmed V and J ends, which lost 2 bases and 0 bases, there was a span of 10 bases. TCRdb's copy holds only in-frame clones and misses some; the assay was immunoSEQ multiplex PCR. This repertoire shows more than 25,000 clones, around nine tenths found once; its top ten account for around 0.72%. Worth noting for this clone: Its specificity is unknown.

Prominent immunodeficiency with autoinflammation defined PRAID. The specimen was CD4+ T cells from PBMCs, collected before stem cell transplantation. This clonotype was obtained from a human donor with POMP-related autoinflammation and immune dysregulation (PRAID). This sequence joins TRBV18 and TRBJ2-2; perhaps TRBD2 as D (5 bases). The CDR3 DNA is TGTGCCAGCTCACCAACTAGGGCCGCGAACACCGGGGAGCTGTTTTTT. It specifies CASSPTRAANTGELFF.